This T cell receptor beta chain was retrieved from a study of identical twins. Broader study findings: It was possible that invariant MAIT and iNKT cells partly confounded the zero-insertion analyses. Cross-sectional statistics, not tracking of the same donors, supported the conclusions.

With 0 bases removed from V and 1 base from J, the gap between germline ends came to 9 bases. In germline, CDR1 is LNHNV, CDR2 YYDKDF (reference sequence). The CDR3 has 16 residues. As regards this clonotype: The antigen is undetermined.

The authors used template switching to add a universal primer site and gave cDNA unique molecular identifiers. TCRdb independently ran MiXCR on the 5' RACE reads; one entry per CDR3 protein. The table records 500,000 to 650,000 distinct CDR3 sequences, less than 9% of them present only once. These sequences were also reported in another study, on yellow fever vaccine responses in identical twins.

Sequenced input: PBMCs. This sequence joins TRBV15 and TRBJ2-2; D remains ambiguous. The sequence was obtained from a woman between 18 and 29 years old in good health. Written as DNA, the CDR3 is TGTGCCACCAGCAGAGATCAAGGTGTGAACACCGGGGAGCTGTTTTTT. The encoded protein is CATSRDQGVNTGELFF.